One sample yielded the 8 T cell receptor beta chains listed below, sequenced in a study of cytotoxic CD8 clonotypes in ibrutinib-treated CLL. Sequencing was performed with immunoSEQ multiplex PCR; in TCRdb, only in-frame clones are kept and a portion is missing. In the table there are 200,000 or so clones, 60% to 80% of which are singletons. Material: PBMCs, obtained after 12 months of ibrutinib treatment. These TCRs come from a human donor with chronic lymphocytic leukemia.

This clone has only a few counts. The rearrangement uses TRBV30 and TRBJ1-5, with D unclear. Germline values: CDR1 GTSNPN, CDR2 SVGIG (reference sequence). This CDR3 is 12 amino acids long. Between the trimmed V and J ends, which lost 1 base and 9 bases, there was a span of 10 bases. Written as DNA, the CDR3 is TGTGCCTGGAGTGATCCCGGAGGGCCCCAGCATTTT. Translation gives CAWSDPGGPQHF.

This clone was detected once. The chain joins TRBV27 to TRBJ2-7; D ambiguous. The V end lost 2 bases, the J end lost 5 bases, and 10 bases lay between the germline ends. The CDR3 sequence is 13 residues long. Germline CDR1 is MNHEY and CDR2 is SMNVEV (reference sequence). The CDR3 DNA reads as TGTGCCAGCAGTTTAGGGCCAAGAGACGAGCAGTACTTC. It yields the protein CASSLGPRDEQYF.

The CDR3 nucleotides read TGTGCCAGCAGCTTTGACAGTCTCAGCTCCTACGAGCAGTACTTC. Encoded protein: CASSFDSLSSYEQYF. This sequence joins TRBV7-8 and TRBJ2-7; perhaps TRBD1 as D (5 bases). The V end was cut by 3 bases, the J end by 0 bases, with 12 bases between. CDR3 length: 15 amino acids. Germline V lookup: CDR1 SGHVS, CDR2 FQNEAQ.

The genes are TRBV5-1 and TRBJ2-1, with 10 bases aligning to TRBD1. The CDR3 extends over 15 amino acids. CDR1 and CDR2 (germline): SGHRS, YFSETQ. V gave up 4 bases and J gave up 7 bases; unmatched junction bases: 8. In DNA form, the CDR3 reads TGCGCCAGCAGCCCTAGACAGGGGGCTGGAAATGAGCAGTTCTTC. Amino acids: CASSPRQGAGNEQFF.

This chain joins TRBV4-1 and TRBJ1-5, with unresolved D. In germline, CDR1 is MGHRA, CDR2 YSYEKL. The CDR3 length is 13 residues. V lost 2 bases, J lost 9 bases, and 11 bases lay in between. The chain's CDR3 is CASSQSYSRPQHF. Here the CDR3 DNA reads TGCGCCAGCAGCCAATCTTATAGTAGGCCCCAGCATTTT.

This clone has a single count. The chain links TRBV28 to TRBJ1-2, with 8 bases fitting TRBD1. Unmatched junction bases numbered 12, after V lost 3 bases and J lost 6 bases. Germline CDR1 reads MDHEN; CDR2 reads SYDVKM. The CDR3 contains 16 residues. The chain's CDR3 is CASSFWGTGLTDGYTF. The DNA of the CDR3 is TGTGCCAGCAGTTTTTGGGGGACAGGTCTTACAGATGGCTACACCTTC.

The chain carries TRBV5-4 and TRBJ1-1; 8 positions agree with TRBD1. The CDR3 is made up of 13 amino acids. Trimming took 4 bases from V and 8 from J; bases not matched to a gene: 7. Germline V gene sequence: CDR1 SGHNT, CDR2 YYREEE (reference sequence). The CDR3 DNA reads as TGTGCCAGCAGCCTTCAGGGGGCCCGAGAAGCTTTCTTT. This encodes CASSLQGAREAFF.

The chain uses TRBV18 and TRBJ2-7; 13 bases are shared with TRBD2. The CDR3 totals 16 residues. V trimming: 3 bases; J trimming: 5 bases; junction bases outside the gene matches: 7. The germline V gene encodes CDR1 KGHSH and CDR2 LQKENI. The CDR3 protein is CASSPNSGTSGNEQYF. The DNA for the CDR3 is TGTGCCAGCTCACCGAACTCCGGGACTAGCGGGAACGAGCAGTACTTC.